This paragraph covers one T cell receptor (beta chain) sequence. This sample was taken from a study of blood T cell repertoires in COVID-19. Study as a whole: Researchers got acute and convalescent COVID-19 samples from the United States, Italy and Spain.

Repertoires were generated with immunoSEQ multiplex PCR, while TCRdb's copy carries only in-frame clones and drops some. The sample lists some 200,000 clones, 80% to 85% occurring once. Germline values: CDR1 SGHAT, CDR2 FQDESV (reference sequence). Trimming at V came to 5 bases and at J to 5 bases, leaving 2 bases not matched to a gene. The CDR3 extends over 13 amino acids. The TCR was taken from an older woman with acute or convalescent COVID-19. The V call is TRBV11-1, the J call TRBJ1-5, with 8 bases lining up with TRBD1. Material: peripheral blood. DNA for the CDR3: TGTGCCAGCAGCACGGACAGGGATCAGCCCCAGCATTTT. It specifies CASSTDRDQPQHF. Drawing the rest from reference TRBV11-1 and TRBJ1-5, the complete variable domain is EAEVAQSPRYKITEKSQAVAFWCDPISGHATLYWYRQILGQGPELLVQFQDESVVDDSQLPKDRFSAERLKGVDSTLKIQPAELGDSAMYLCASSTDRDQPQHFGDGTRLSIL.